The 25 T cell receptor beta chains reported below all come from one sample, sequenced in a study of blood T cell repertoires in COVID-19. Profiling relied on immunoSEQ multiplex PCR, and the TCRdb table lists in-frame clones only, not all of them. The sample contains under 200,000 clones, roughly 80% of which appear only once. Sequenced material: peripheral blood. The receptors stem from a man between 65 and 80 years old with acute or convalescent COVID-19.

The chain employs TRBV14 and TRBJ2-1; D not resolved. Germline assignment: CDR1 SGHDN and CDR2 FVKESK. The CDR3 is 15 amino acids. The V end was cut by 1 base, the J end by 0 bases, with 7 bases between. CDR3 in amino acids: CASSQGLSSYNEQFF. In nucleotides, the CDR3 is TGTGCCAGCAGCCAAGGACTGAGCTCCTACAATGAGCAGTTCTTC.

This clone was found once. This may be a read error: a much more frequent sequence differs by one nucleotide. This chain joins TRBV14 and TRBJ2-7, with 8 bases lining up with TRBD1. Germline CDR1 and CDR2: SGHDN and FVKESK. Trimming at V came to 1 base and at J to 2 bases, leaving 1 base not matched to a gene. The CDR3 consists of 14 residues. The DNA of the CDR3 is TGTGCCAGCAGCCAAGCGGGACAGGCCTACGAGCAGTACTTC. It codes for CASSQAGQAYEQYF.

This clone was recorded at least ten times. Other DNA sequences in the sample encode the same CDR3. The chain has TRBV5-1 and TRBJ1-3; 7 bases are a match to TRBD1. V lost 3 bases, J lost 2 bases, and 2 bases stayed unmatched. This CDR3 comprises 14 residues. The V gene's germline CDR1 is SGHRS and CDR2 YFSETQ. For the CDR3, the DNA is TGCGCCAGCAGCTCCGGGACAGCTGGAAACACCATATATTTT. Protein product: CASSSGTAGNTIYF. Filled out from reference TRBV5-1 and TRBJ1-3, the complete variable domain reads KAGVTQTPRYLIKTRGQQVTLSCSPISGHRSVSWYQQTPGQGLQFLFEYFSETQRNKGNFPGRFSGRQFSNSRSEMNVSTLELGDSALYLCASSSGTAGNTIYFGEGSWLTVV.

For this clone: Other DNA sequences within the sample encode an identical CDR3. DNA for the CDR3: TGTGCCAGCAGGACAGGGGAGAACGAAAAACTGTTTTTT. Translation gives CASRTGENEKLFF. V is TRBV12-3 or TRBV12-4 and J is TRBJ1-4; TRBD1 agrees at 8 bases. The CDR3 consists of 13 residues. Germline trimming cut 6 bases from V and 8 bases from J; bases unmatched to any gene: 5.

V is TRBV5-4 and J is TRBJ2-7; 7 bases align to TRBD2. The trim removed 4 bases at V and 1 base at J, leaving 5 bases unmatched. The germline CDR1 and CDR2 sequences are SGHNT and YYREEE (reference sequence). This CDR3 spans 14 amino acids. CDR3 in amino acids: CASSKGLPSYEQYF. CDR3 sequence (DNA): TGTGCCAGCAGCAAGGGACTACCGTCCTACGAGCAGTACTTC.

This chain links TRBV29-1 with TRBJ2-3, with D perhaps matching TRBD2 (6 bases). The ends were cut back, 6 bases at V and 0 bases at J, with 13 bases in the middle. From germline, CDR1 is SQVTM and CDR2 ANQGSEA. The CDR3 covers 14 residues. The CDR3 DNA sequence: TGCAGCGTCATTGGGCGGGGTAGCACAGATACGCAGTATTTT. Amino acids: CSVIGRGSTDTQYF.

The chain joins TRBV6-5 to TRBJ1-2; the match to TRBD1 covers 8 bases. With 6 bases clipped from V and 8 bases from J, the junction kept 8 bases outside the gene matches. Per the germline V gene, CDR1 is MNHEY and CDR2 is SVGAGI. The CDR3 has 13 residues. The CDR3 protein is CASSTPTGVGYTF. The CDR3 coding sequence is TGTGCCAGCAGCACACCGACAGGGGTAGGCTACACCTTC.

The V gene is TRBV6-2 or TRBV6-3, the J gene TRBJ2-5, with 11 bases fitting TRBD2. CDR3 length: 17 amino acids. The germline V gene has CDR1 MNHEY and CDR2 SVGEGT. The trim removed 5 bases at V and 3 bases at J, leaving 11 bases unmatched. CDR3 in DNA: TGTGCCAGCAGTCCCCGGTATAGCGGGAGGGCCGAAGAGACCCAGTACTTC. Protein product: CASSPRYSGRAEETQYF.

This clone has a single count. The DNA of the CDR3 is TGTGCCAGCACCCTTCAGGGGGGAACTGAAGCTTTCTTT. It specifies CASTLQGGTEAFF. The chain is built from TRBV25-1 and TRBJ1-1; 7 positions agree with TRBD1. This CDR3 is built from 13 residues. Per the germline V gene, CDR1 is MGHDK and CDR2 is SYGVNS. The J segment lost 5 bases and the V segment lost 7 bases, leaving 7 bases of the junction unmatched.

This sequence joins TRBV6-5 and TRBJ2-2; 9 bases match TRBD2. Germline values: CDR1 MNHEY, CDR2 SVGAGI. This CDR3 comprises 15 residues. Germline trimming cut 7 bases from V and 3 bases from J; bases unmatched to any gene: 6. DNA of the CDR3: TGTGCCAGCAAATGGTTAGCGGGGGACACCGGGGAGCTGTTTTTT. It is translated as CASKWLAGDTGELFF.

This sequence joins TRBV18 and TRBJ2-7, with 10 positions matching TRBD1. The CDR3 loop spans 14 amino acids. V trimming: 4 bases; J trimming: 2 bases; junction bases outside the gene matches: 2. Germline V gene data show CDR1 as KGHSH and CDR2 as LQKENI. CDR3 sequence reads: CASSRQGAAYEQYF. The CDR3 DNA reads as TGTGCCAGCTCACGACAGGGGGCAGCCTACGAGCAGTACTTC.

The chain employs TRBV6-2 or TRBV6-3 and TRBJ1-5, with TRBD1 as a possible D gene (5 bases). The CDR3 sequence is 17 residues long. V was pared by 5 bases and J by 3 bases, with 20 bases between. Germline V gives CDR1 MNHEY, CDR2 SVGEGT. CDR3 region: CASSQRGDGYFNQPQHF. CDR3 nucleotide sequence: TGTGCCAGCAGTCAAAGGGGCGACGGATATTTCAATCAGCCCCAGCATTTT.

This clone was observed once. The chain combines TRBV4-1 with TRBJ2-7; 8 nucleotides line up with TRBD2. Looked up from germline, CDR1 is MGHRA and CDR2 is YSYEKL. The ends lost 1 base at V and 5 bases at J; junction bases unmatched: 7. This CDR3 has 15 residues. CDR3 coding DNA: TGCGCCAGCAGCCAAGGGCGGGGGGTCGTCAACGAGCAGTACTTC. This codes for CASSQGRGVVNEQYF.

The J gene is TRBJ2-3, the V gene TRBV2, with 13 bases matching TRBD2. CDR1 is SNHLY, CDR2 FYNNEI, per germline. Losses at the gene ends were 4 bases for V and 4 bases for J; bases not matched to a gene: 5. This CDR3 has 16 residues. The chain's CDR3 is CASSGGLAGRSDTQYF. CDR3 sequence (DNA): TGTGCCAGCAGTGGGGGACTAGCGGGGCGGTCAGATACGCAGTATTTT.

This chain joins TRBV6-5 and TRBJ1-5; the D is unclear. The germline V gene encodes CDR1 MNHEY and CDR2 SVGAGI. The CDR3 has 14 residues. The germline V and J ends were trimmed by 8 bases and 3 bases, with 14 bases remaining between them. CDR3 region: CASAQTIYNQPQHF. The CDR3 DNA reads as TGTGCCAGCGCCCAGACAATATACAATCAGCCCCAGCATTTT.

The genes are TRBV5-1 and TRBJ2-1; 9 nucleotides align to TRBD2. This CDR3 is built from 18 residues. V trimming: 0 bases; J trimming: 0 bases; junction bases outside the gene matches: 7. Germline CDR1 is SGHRS and CDR2 is YFSETQ. CDR3 protein: CASSLVLAGASSYNEQFF. CDR3 nucleotide sequence: TGCGCCAGCAGCTTGGTACTAGCGGGCGCTAGCTCCTACAATGAGCAGTTCTTC. Full variable domain (outside the CDR3, taken from reference TRBV5-1 and TRBJ2-1): KAGVTQTPRYLIKTRGQQVTLSCSPISGHRSVSWYQQTPGQGLQFLFEYFSETQRNKGNFPGRFSGRQFSNSRSEMNVSTLELGDSALYLCASSLVLAGASSYNEQFFGPGTRLTVL.

The chain joins TRBV5-1 to TRBJ2-5; 10 bases are shared with TRBD2. The J segment lost 2 bases and the V segment lost 2 bases, leaving 12 bases of the junction unmatched. CDR3 size: 18 residues. Germline V gives CDR1 SGHRS, CDR2 YFSETQ. The CDR3 DNA reads as TGCGCCAGCAGCTTCATTAGCGGGGGGTCCGGAGTGCAAGAGACCCAGTACTTC. It translates to CASSFISGGSGVQETQYF.

The chain is built from TRBV5-4 and TRBJ2-1, with D perhaps matching TRBD1 (8 bases). Trimming pared 4 bases from V and 7 bases from J, leaving 18 bases between. Germline V lookup: CDR1 SGHNT, CDR2 YYREEE (reference sequence). This CDR3 spans 15 amino acids. In DNA form, the CDR3 reads TGTGCCAGCAGCGCACAGGGGGGAGGGCGTAATGAGCAGTTCTTC. Translated, it gives CASSAQGGGRNEQFF.

The genes are TRBV28 and TRBJ1-2; perhaps TRBD1 as D (6 bases). This CDR3 is 14 amino acids long. V was pared by 4 bases and J by 8 bases, with 17 bases between. The germline CDR1 and CDR2 sequences are MDHEN and SYDVKM. The DNA for the CDR3 is TGTGCCAGCAGTTCCCCTTGGGACATAGTGGGCTACACCTTC. As protein: CASSSPWDIVGYTF.

The chain joins TRBV5-6 to TRBJ1-2; D might be TRBD1 (5 bases). V lost 2 bases to trimming and J lost 4 bases, with 9 bases between them. This CDR3 is built from 13 residues. The V gene's germline CDR1 is SGHDT and CDR2 YYEEEE. The CDR3 sequence is CASSLRTSYGYTF. For the CDR3, the DNA is TGTGCCAGCAGCTTAAGGACAAGCTATGGCTACACCTTC.

This clone was seen a few times. The rearrangement joins TRBV7-9 to TRBJ1-3; D may be TRBD1 (5 bases). The CDR3 contains 15 residues. V was shortened by 1 base and J by 3 bases, with 10 bases between the two germline ends. Germline V gene sequence: CDR1 SEHNR, CDR2 FQNEAQ (reference sequence). This CDR3 is CASSLGGDVGNTIYF. In DNA form, the CDR3 reads TGTGCCAGCAGCTTAGGCGGGGACGTTGGAAACACCATATATTTT.

The chain employs TRBV6-4 and TRBJ2-1; possible D gene TRBD1, 6 bases. Germline lookup yields CDR1 MRHNA and CDR2 SNTAGT. Trimming took 5 bases from V and 5 from J, leaving 10 bases between them. The CDR3 is 13 residues long. DNA of the CDR3: TGTGCCAGCAGTAAACAGGGAAACAATGAGCAGTTCTTC. Protein: CASSKQGNNEQFF.

The genes are TRBV5-1 and TRBJ1-1; TRBD1 is a possible D gene (5 bases). There are 14 residues in the CDR3. Germline lookup yields CDR1 SGHRS and CDR2 YFSETQ. V lost 1 base and J 1 base, leaving 8 bases between the germline ends. CDR3 protein: CASSLRQTNTEAFF. In nucleotides, the CDR3 is TGCGCCAGCAGCTTGCGACAGACGAACACTGAAGCTTTCTTT.

The CDR3 DNA follows: TGCGCCAGCAGCTTGGGTTACTCGGCTGGGCACTATGGCTACACCTTC. It encodes CASSLGYSAGHYGYTF. The rearrangement uses TRBV5-1 and TRBJ1-2; D is unresolved. V lost 0 bases and J 3 bases, leaving 15 bases between the germline ends. The CDR3 consists of 16 residues. The germline CDR1 and CDR2 sequences are SGHRS and YFSETQ.

The chain couples TRBV5-1 to TRBJ2-2; a possible D gene is TRBD2 (6 bases). This CDR3 is 18 amino acids long. Germline CDR1 reads SGHRS; CDR2 reads YFSETQ. V lost 0 bases and J lost 4, with 19 bases in between. CDR3 loop: CASSLAGDSKTLTGELFF. For the CDR3, the DNA is TGCGCCAGCAGCTTGGCGGGGGACTCCAAAACGCTCACCGGGGAGCTGTTTTTT.